A selection of T cell receptor beta chains follows, all from one sample in a study of cytomegalovirus exposure and HLA in healthy donors. Only in-frame clones appear in the TCRdb table, and some are missing; sequencing was by immunoSEQ multiplex PCR. This table holds around 180,000 clones, about 87% found once. The sample taken for sequencing was PBMCs. The source is a young woman in good health and CMV-seronegative. Each CDR3 is given with its conserved first and last residue. The D gene is left open where the match is weak. For some rows the clone size is stated as once, few or many, or as a class when expanded; others skip it.

d_call j_call clone_size cdr3_length v_call cdr3_aa cdr3_nt
- TRBJ2-3 - 16 TRBV4-1 CASSQFDRRSTDTQYF TGCGCCAGCAGCCAATTCGACAGGCGTAGCACAGATACGCAGTATTTT
- TRBJ1-1 once 11 TRBV7-9 CASSSNTEAFF TGTGCCAGCAGCTCAAACACTGAAGCTTTCTTT
TRBD2 TRBJ2-1 - 16 TRBV29-1 CSVEDLASGGANEQFF TGCAGCGTTGAAGATCTCGCTAGCGGGGGGGCAAATGAGCAGTTCTTC
TRBD1 TRBJ2-7 - 17 TRBV18 CASSPRPGQGFSHEQYF TGTGCCAGCTCACCGAGGCCGGGACAGGGTTTTTCCCACGAGCAGTACTTC
- TRBJ2-7 - 14 TRBV10-3 CAISESVLGGEQYF TGTGCCATCAGTGAGTCCGTGCTCGGGGGTGAGCAGTACTTC
- TRBJ1-2 - 13 TRBV2 CASREGSPYGYTF TGTGCCAGCAGGGAGGGGTCCCCGTATGGCTACACCTTC
TRBD2 TRBJ2-5 - 17 TRBV7-2 CASSSEPGLALGETQYF TGTGCCAGCAGCTCGGAACCGGGACTAGCGTTAGGGGAGACCCAGTACTTC
TRBD2 TRBJ2-1 - 17 TRBV18 CASSPISLAGGRGEQFF TGTGCCAGCTCACCGATCTCTCTAGCGGGAGGACGGGGTGAGCAGTTCTTC
- TRBJ1-6 - 15 TRBV5-8 CASSLGLVYNSPLHF TGTGCCAGCAGCTTGGGACTCGTTTATAATTCACCCCTCCACTTT
TRBD1 TRBJ2-2 - 15 TRBV5-1 CASSLRQGITGELFF TGCGCCAGCAGCTTGCGACAGGGCATCACCGGGGAGCTGTTTTTT
- TRBJ1-5 - 14 TRBV18 CASSLRDTNQPQHF TGTGCCAGCTCACTCCGGGACACAAATCAGCCCCAGCATTTT
- TRBJ2-6 - 17 TRBV19 CASSSGRVSSGANVLTF TGTGCCAGTAGTTCGGGCAGGGTGAGCTCTGGGGCCAACGTCCTGACTTTC
TRBD1 TRBJ2-2 - 17 TRBV7-9 CASSSRTGTANTGELFF TGTGCCAGCAGCTCCCGTACCGGGACAGCGAACACCGGGGAGCTGTTTTTT
- TRBJ1-5 - 16 TRBV19 CASSRYAGYSNQPQHF TGTGCCAGTAGTCGCTACGCGGGGTATAGCAATCAGCCCCAGCATTTT
- TRBJ2-7 - 14 TRBV30 CAWSRGQGIHEQYF TGTGCCTGGAGTAGAGGTCAGGGGATCCACGAGCAGTACTTC
- TRBJ1-4 - 15 TRBV7-9 CASTYGGVPNEKLFF TGTGCCAGCACCTACGGGGGAGTCCCTAATGAAAAACTGTTTTTT
- TRBJ1-6 - 13 TRBV5-6 CASSLDRTETVHF TGTGCCAGCAGCTTGGATAGGACAGAGACCGTCCACTTT
- TRBJ2-1 - 12 TRBV7-9 CASRDIYNEQFF TGTGCCAGCAGGGACATCTACAATGAGCAGTTCTTC
- TRBJ1-1 - 13 TRBV11-2 CASSSFQRLEAFF TGTGCCAGCAGCTCTTTTCAGCGCCTTGAAGCTTTCTTT
TRBD1 TRBJ1-1 - 14 TRBV5-4 CASSLTGEDTEAFF TGTGCCAGCAGCTTGACAGGGGAGGACACTGAAGCTTTCTTT
TRBD2 TRBJ2-3 - 15 TRBV4-1 CASSPGTSGRDTQYF TGCGCCAGCAGCCCCGGGACTAGCGGGAGGGATACGCAGTATTTT
- TRBJ2-7 - 13 TRBV11-2 CASSLVPGYEQYF TGTGCCAGCAGCTTAGTCCCAGGCTACGAGCAGTACTTC
TRBD2 TRBJ2-5 - 13 TRBV7-9 CASSLTSEKTQYF TGTGCCAGCAGTCTTACTAGCGAAAAGACCCAGTACTTC
TRBD1 TRBJ2-3 - 19 TRBV4-1 CASSHAPLVGQGVEDTQYF TGCGCCAGCAGCCATGCCCCTTTAGTCGGACAGGGGGTTGAAGATACGCAGTATTTT
- TRBJ2-7 - 15 TRBV5-1 CASSLGDSFWYEQYF TGCGCCAGCAGCTTGGGAGACAGCTTTTGGTACGAGCAGTACTTC
TRBD2 TRBJ2-1 - 17 TRBV7-9 CASSVGTSGSSYNEQFF TGTGCCAGCAGCGTAGGGACTAGCGGGAGCTCCTACAATGAGCAGTTCTTC
TRBD2 TRBJ2-1 - 13 TRBV4-2 CASSLRGGNEQFF TGTGCCAGCAGCCTACGCGGGGGCAATGAGCAGTTCTTC
- TRBJ2-2 - 13 TRBV2 CASSLDSTGELFF TGTGCCAGCAGTTTAGACAGCACCGGGGAGCTGTTTTTT
- TRBJ2-2 - 13 TRBV15 CATSTGYTGELFF TGTGCCACCAGCACAGGATACACCGGGGAGCTGTTTTTT
TRBD1 TRBJ1-1 - 13 TRBV30 CAWSRQGGTEAFF TGTGCCTGGAGCCGACAGGGGGGCACTGAAGCTTTCTTT
TRBD2 TRBJ2-7 few 15 TRBV5-1 CASSLAAGGPYEQYF TGCGCCAGCAGCTTGGCGGCGGGAGGGCCCTACGAGCAGTACTTC
TRBD1 TRBJ1-1 - 13 TRBV28 CATYRQGNTEAFF TGTGCCACCTACCGACAGGGCAACACTGAAGCTTTCTTT
TRBD1 TRBJ1-1 - 13 TRBV29-1 CSVDRTGVSEAFF TGCAGCGTTGATAGGACAGGAGTTAGTGAAGCTTTCTTT
- TRBJ1-1 few 14 TRBV5-4 CASSIRWGETEAFF TGTGCCAGCAGCATAAGGTGGGGCGAGACTGAAGCTTTCTTT
TRBD2 TRBJ2-7 - 15 TRBV29-1 CSVEDDSSGGYEQYF TGCAGCGTTGAAGATGATAGTAGCGGGGGCTACGAGCAGTACTTC
TRBD2 TRBJ2-1 - 17 TRBV19 CASATSGGAGFYNEQFF TGTGCCAGTGCTACTAGCGGGGGGGCCGGGTTCTACAATGAGCAGTTCTTC
TRBD1 TRBJ1-2 - 14 TRBV18 CASSPAQGAYGYTF TGTGCCAGCTCACCAGCTCAGGGGGCATACGGCTACACCTTC
- TRBJ1-5 - 15 TRBV19 CASIPAGKGNQPQHF TGTGCCAGTATCCCAGCGGGCAAAGGCAATCAGCCCCAGCATTTT
- TRBJ2-2 - 18 TRBV28 CASSSKNSGYRNTGELFF TGTGCCAGCAGTTCCAAAAATTCAGGTTATCGGAACACCGGGGAGCTGTTTTTT
TRBD1 TRBJ2-1 - 19 TRBV18 CASSPFAGMGTGNLLRQFF TGTGCCAGCTCACCATTCGCGGGCATGGGGACAGGTAATTTGCTGCGGCAGTTCTTC
- TRBJ2-1 - 13 TRBV10-2 CASNTGSYNEQFF TGCGCCAGCAATACGGGGTCCTACAATGAGCAGTTCTTC
- TRBJ2-3 - 14 TRBV27 CASSLGSGDGTQYF TGTGCCAGCAGTTTAGGTAGCGGAGATGGTACGCAGTATTTT
- TRBJ1-2 once 12 TRBV10-1 CASSEGRAGYTF TGCGCCAGCAGTGAGGGGAGGGCTGGCTACACCTTC
- TRBJ1-1 - 15 TRBV2 CASSKEAGGNTEAFF TGTGCCAGCAGTAAGGAGGCGGGGGGGAACACTGAAGCTTTCTTT
- TRBJ1-5 - 15 TRBV21-1 CASSKTGESNQPQHF TGTGCCAGCAGCAAAACGGGTGAAAGCAATCAGCCCCAGCATTTT
- TRBJ2-1 - 13 TRBV5-1 CASSLVGTFEQFF TGCGCCAGCAGCTTGGTAGGGACTTTTGAGCAGTTCTTC
- TRBJ2-5 - 13 TRBV29-1 CSVGGGAGETQYF TGCAGCGTTGGAGGGGGGGCCGGAGAGACCCAGTACTTC
- TRBJ1-1 - 13 TRBV18 CASSGGMNTEAFF TGTGCCAGCTCCGGGGGGATGAACACTGAAGCTTTCTTT
TRBD1 TRBJ1-2 once 12 TRBV27 CASSPQGYGYTF TGTGCCAGCAGTCCACAGGGGTATGGCTACACCTTC